The 17 T cell receptor beta chains listed next were all sequenced from one sample in a study of human T cells and chemical hapten exposure. Time point denoted: patch test 2, 6 weeks after DPC sensitization. Documented treatment: therapeutic diphenylcyclopropenone sensitization with weekly scalp DPC. Unfractionated whole blood served as the source for total RNA extraction. Via MiXCR, TCRdb re-called the RACE reads, giving one row per CDR3 protein. The sample includes roughly 40,000 distinct CDR3 sequences, 9.5% to 10% seen only once; the top ten take 14% to 15%. The sample consisted of whole blood, taken in connection with sensitization to the hapten diphenylcyclopropenone (DPC). Source of these receptors: a woman between 25 and 40 years old with alopecia areata. Some clones in this sample may be carry-over from other donors' samples.

In its sample, this clonotype was seen many times. The CDR3 sequence: CASSLTSSSGANVLTF. As DNA, the CDR3 is TGTGCCAGCAGCTTAACTAGCAGCTCTGGGGCCAACGTCCTGACTTTC. This sequence joins TRBV7-3 and TRBJ2-6; D unresolved. CDR1 is SGHTA, CDR2 FQGTGA, per germline. V was shortened by 0 bases and J by 0 bases, with 6 bases between the two germline ends. This CDR3 is built from 16 residues.

This clonotype showed up many times. V gene TRBV6-4 combines with J gene TRBJ2-1; D ambiguous. Germline CDR1 MRHNA, CDR2 SNTAGT. Trimming removed 5 bases at V and 7 bases at J, with 12 bases between. The length of the CDR3 is 13 residues. CDR3 in amino acids: CASSRQSSNEQFF. The CDR3 coding sequence is TGTGCCAGCAGTCGACAATCATCAAATGAGCAGTTCTTC.

This clonotype showed up just a few times. The J gene is TRBJ2-3, the V gene TRBV2; tentative D call: TRBD2 (5 bases). Trimming cost V 11 bases and J 2 bases, with 17 bases left between them. There are 14 residues in the CDR3. The germline V gene has CDR1 SNHLY and CDR2 FYNNEI. The CDR3 loop is CAGRRDYLTDTQYF. CDR3 nucleotides: TGTGCCGGACGCCGGGATTACCTCACAGATACGCAGTATTTT.

The genes are TRBV19 and TRBJ1-5; a possible D gene is TRBD1 (6 bases). Germline loops: CDR1 LNHDA, CDR2 SQIVND (reference sequence). The CDR3 covers 16 residues. V was cut by 3 bases and J by 1 base, with 13 bases left in between. CDR3 sequence (DNA): TGTGCCAGTAGTATTCAGTGGGGGCAGAGCAATCAGCCCCAGCATTTT. It encodes CASSIQWGQSNQPQHF. Full variable domain (remainder filled in from reference TRBV19 and TRBJ1-5): DGGITQSPKYLFRKEGQNVTLSCEQNLNHDAMYWYRQDPGQGLRLIYYSQIVNDFQKGDIAEGYSVSREKKESFPLTVTSAQKNPTAFYLCASSIQWGQSNQPQHFGDGTRLSIL.

This clonotype was detected ten times or more. V gene TRBV7-8 combines with J gene TRBJ1-1; 8 nucleotides agree with TRBD1. CDR1 and CDR2 from the germline V gene are SGHVS and FQNEAQ. This CDR3 is built from 14 residues. The ends lost 4 bases at V and 5 bases at J; junction bases unmatched: 6. The CDR3 is CASSSGQGSTEAFF. The CDR3 DNA reads as TGTGCCAGCAGCTCTGGACAGGGATCGACTGAAGCTTTCTTT.

The chain joins TRBV3-1 to TRBJ1-5, with D hard to call. Per the germline V gene, CDR1 is LGHDT and CDR2 is YNNKEL (reference sequence). The CDR3 spans 13 residues. The germline V and J ends were trimmed by 0 bases and 7 bases, with 7 bases remaining between them. CDR3 nucleotide sequence: TGTGCCAGCAGCCAAGATCTCGGACAGCCCCAGCATTTT. Amino acid sequence: CASSQDLGQPQHF.

This clonotype has at least ten counts. V gene TRBV12-3 or TRBV12-4 combines with J gene TRBJ2-7, with TRBD2 identical over 10 bases. This CDR3 has 14 residues. J was trimmed by 6 bases and V by 2 bases; bases with no gene match: 4. The CDR3 sequence is CASSLLAGVGEQYF. The CDR3 nucleotides read TGTGCCAGCAGTTTACTAGCGGGGGTGGGCGAGCAGTACTTC.

The table lists this clonotype with a few counts. The V and J genes are TRBV19 and TRBJ1-1; perhaps TRBD1 as D (6 bases). Germline values: CDR1 LNHDA, CDR2 SQIVND (reference sequence). The CDR3 contains 16 residues. V lost 3 bases to trimming and J lost 5 bases, with 19 bases between them. The CDR3 spells CASSMKGRGYETEAFF. CDR3 nucleotide sequence: TGTGCCAGTAGTATGAAGGGGAGGGGGTATGAGACTGAAGCTTTCTTT. Together with reference TRBV19 and TRBJ1-1, the CDR3 gives the full variable domain: DGGITQSPKYLFRKEGQNVTLSCEQNLNHDAMYWYRQDPGQGLRLIYYSQIVNDFQKGDIAEGYSVSREKKESFPLTVTSAQKNPTAFYLCASSMKGRGYETEAFFGQGTRLTVV.

The chain recombines TRBV12-3 or TRBV12-4 with TRBJ2-2; 8 nucleotides match TRBD2. The V and J ends lost 2 bases and 7 bases, in that order; junction bases with no gene match: 9. This CDR3 is built from 16 residues. The CDR3 reads CASSLQAGATGGELFF. The CDR3 DNA follows: TGTGCCAGCAGTTTACAAGCGGGGGCGACCGGCGGGGAGCTGTTTTTT.

This clonotype came up many times. V and J are TRBV7-9 and TRBJ1-5; D gene uncertain. The CDR3 loop spans 16 amino acids. CDR1 is SEHNR, CDR2 FQNEAQ, per germline (reference sequence). The germline V and J ends were trimmed by 5 bases and 4 bases, with 18 bases remaining between them. In DNA form, the CDR3 reads TGTGCCAGCAGCCGCGACGGTACTCCGGGTAATCAGCCCCAGCATTTT. Translation: CASSRDGTPGNQPQHF. Combining the CDR3 with reference TRBV7-9 and TRBJ1-5 gives the whole variable domain DTGVSQNPRHKITKRGQNVTFRCDPISEHNRLYWYRQTLGQGPEFLTYFQNEAQLEKSRLLSDRFSAERPKGSFSTLEIQRTEQGDSAMYLCASSRDGTPGNQPQHFGDGTRLSIL.

This chain joins TRBV20-1 and TRBJ1-6; 7 bases line up with TRBD1. Germline CDR1 DFQATT, CDR2 SNEGSKA (reference sequence). The CDR3 sequence is 13 residues long. CDR3 residues: CSGGMTGNSPLHF. CDR3 DNA: TGCAGCGGCGGTATGACAGGGAATTCACCCCTCCACTTT.

This clonotype has more than one count but fewer than ten. The V gene is TRBV14, the J gene TRBJ1-2, with unresolved D. The CDR3 spans 14 residues. The V end was cut by 3 bases, the J end by 2 bases, with 10 bases between. Germline CDR1 SGHDN, CDR2 FVKESK. The CDR3 loop is CASSQSNLNYGYTF. As DNA, the CDR3 is TGTGCCAGCAGCCAGTCCAATCTCAACTATGGCTACACCTTC.

J is TRBJ2-2 and V is TRBV6-4; 8 nucleotides match TRBD2. Germline V CDR1 and CDR2: MRHNA, SNTAGT. J lost 5 bases, V lost 8 bases, and 7 bases had no gene match. The CDR3 is made up of 14 amino acids. This CDR3 reads CASAGLAGTGELFF. Here the CDR3 DNA reads TGTGCCAGCGCTGGACTAGCTGGGACCGGGGAGCTGTTTTTT.

This clonotype has more than one count but fewer than ten. This sequence joins TRBV7-3 and TRBJ2-3; TRBD1 agrees at 8 bases. The CDR3 totals 17 residues. Germline values: CDR1 SGHTA, CDR2 FQGTGA. Unmatched junction bases numbered 16, after V lost 2 bases and J lost 9 bases. The CDR3 DNA sequence: TGTGCCAGCAGCTTAGGGGGACAGGCAAGGGGTACGCAAACGCAGTATTTT. Protein product: CASSLGGQARGTQTQYF. Together with reference TRBV7-3 and TRBJ2-3, the CDR3 gives the full variable domain: GAGVSQTPSNKVTEKGKYVELRCDPISGHTALYWYRQSLGQGPEFLIYFQGTGAADDSGLPNDRFFAVRPEGSVSTLKIQRTERGDSAVYLCASSLGGQARGTQTQYFGPGTRLTVL.

The chain has TRBV18 and TRBJ2-1, with 8 bases that match TRBD1. The germline CDR1 and CDR2 sequences are KGHSH and LQKENI. The CDR3 consists of 14 residues. With 2 bases clipped from V and 7 bases from J, the junction kept 4 bases outside the gene matches. CDR3 nucleotide sequence: TGTGCCAGCTCACCATCTGGGACAGGAAATGAGCAGTTCTTC. Protein product: CASSPSGTGNEQFF.

This clonotype was picked up a small number of times. The chain employs TRBV10-3 and TRBJ2-7; TRBD1 matches at 9 bases. Germline V gene data show CDR1 as ENHRY and CDR2 as SYGVKD. There are 11 residues in the CDR3. V shed 11 bases and J 7 bases; nucleotides not matched to a gene: 6. CDR3 region: CAAGTGREQYF. The CDR3 nucleotides are TGTGCCGCCGGGACAGGGCGTGAGCAGTACTTC.

This chain joins TRBV6-2 or TRBV6-3 and TRBJ2-5; D remains ambiguous. Germline V lookup: CDR1 MNHEY, CDR2 SVGEGT. The CDR3 runs 16 residues. Trimming shortened V by 2 bases and J by 2 bases, and 15 bases separated the two germline ends. Written as DNA, the CDR3 is TGTGCCAGCAGTTACCCCTTCGCTACGATACAAGAGACCCAGTACTTC. This translates into CASSYPFATIQETQYF.